Below, 24 T cell receptor beta chains from the same sample are listed, as sequenced in a study of shared clonotypes between healthy human individuals. Sequencing was performed with immunoSEQ multiplex PCR; in TCRdb, only in-frame clones are kept and a portion is missing. The sample carries roughly 2.2 million clones, over 85% recorded once. What was sequenced was naive CD4+ T cells from PBMCs. Subset: CD45RA+ positively selected. The receptors shown here come from a man aged 18 to 29 in good health. Some clones in this sample may be carry-over from other donors' samples.

This chain connects TRBV5-7 to TRBJ2-1; 10 bases match TRBD1. TRBV5-7 carries the ORF label, with uncertain function. V dropped 4 bases and J dropped 8; count of bases not matched to a gene: 21. CDR3 size: 19 residues. CDR3 nucleotide sequence: TGTGCCAGCAGCCCCCGGGACAGGGGTAAGGGAGTAGGAGTTGATGAGCAGTTCTTC. Translating gives CASSPRDRGKGVGVDEQFF.

This clone was recorded once. This sequence joins TRBV2 and TRBJ1-3; 7 bases map to TRBD1. The V gene's germline CDR1 is SNHLY and CDR2 FYNNEI. This CDR3 is 13 amino acids long. The J segment lost 4 bases and the V segment lost 9 bases, leaving 6 bases of the junction unmatched. The CDR3: CASSSGQGNTIYF. CDR3 DNA sequence: TGTGCCAGTAGTTCGGGACAGGGAAACACCATATATTTT.

The chain recombines TRBV6-1 with TRBJ1-5; D perhaps matches TRBD1 (5 bases). The V end lost 6 bases, the J end lost 5 bases, and 17 bases lay between the germline ends. The CDR3 runs 15 residues. Germline V gene data show CDR1 as MNHNS and CDR2 as SASEGT. CDR3 nucleotides: TGTGCCAGCAGGCTCGAGGTTGCGGGGCATCAGCCCCAGCATTTT. Translated: CASRLEVAGHQPQHF.

The V call is TRBV20-1, the J call TRBJ1-2, with no clear D. This CDR3 is built from 11 residues. The germline V and J ends were trimmed by 2 bases and 4 bases, with 5 bases remaining between them. In germline, CDR1 is DFQATT, CDR2 SNEGSKA (reference sequence). As DNA, the CDR3 is TGCAGTGCTAGATGGTCCTATGGCTACACCTTC. This sequence encodes CSARWSYGYTF.

This clone was found once. Other DNA variants within this sample encode the same CDR3. The rearrangement joins TRBV5-1 to TRBJ2-1; a weak D match, TRBD1 (6 bases). V was trimmed by 0 bases and J by 7 bases, leaving 8 bases between them. Germline V gene data show CDR1 as SGHRS and CDR2 as YFSETQ. This CDR3 comprises 13 residues. The CDR3 DNA reads as TGCGCCAGCAGCTTGGGACAGGTAAATGAGCAGTTCTTC. This codes for CASSLGQVNEQFF.

As for this clone: Other DNA sequences in the same sample also yield this CDR3. J is TRBJ2-1 and V is TRBV28, with 9 bases identical to TRBD2. The trim removed 6 bases at V and 4 bases at J, leaving 4 bases unmatched. This CDR3 has 14 residues. Germline loops: CDR1 MDHEN, CDR2 SYDVKM. CDR3 sequence (DNA): TGTGCCAGCAGCTCTAGCGGGACTTACAATGAGCAGTTCTTC. Its translation is CASSSSGTYNEQFF.

DNA for the CDR3: TGTGCCAGCAGCTTAGCGGCAAGCGGGAGGTCCTACGAGCAGTACTTC. Translated: CASSLAASGRSYEQYF. The chain joins TRBV7-2 to TRBJ2-7; TRBD2 aligns across 9 bases. After removal of 0 bases from V and 1 base from J, the junction contained 4 bases not matched to a gene. The CDR3 sequence is 16 residues long. Germline V gene data show CDR1 as SGHTA and CDR2 as FQGNSA. Looking up the rest from reference TRBV7-2 and TRBJ2-7 gives the full variable domain: GAGVSQSPSNKVTEKGKDVELRCDPISGHTALYWYRQSLGQGLEFLIYFQGNSAPDKSGLPSDRFSAERTGGSVSTLTIQRTQQEDSAVYLCASSLAASGRSYEQYFGPGTRLTVT.

This sequence joins TRBV29-1 and TRBJ2-1; the match to TRBD2 covers 9 bases. The CDR3 consists of 14 residues. Germline CDR1 is SQVTM and CDR2 is ANQGSEA. V lost 5 bases to trimming and J lost 3 bases; unmatched junction nucleotides: 5. CDR3 sequence reads: CSVPTSGRYNEQFF. The CDR3 bases are TGCAGCGTTCCGACTAGCGGTCGCTACAATGAGCAGTTCTTC.

The chain combines TRBV5-1 with TRBJ1-1, with TRBD1 identical over 10 bases. Germline CDR1 is SGHRS and CDR2 is YFSETQ. The CDR3 has 14 residues. After removal of 6 bases from V and 5 bases from J, the junction contained 7 bases not matched to a gene. The CDR3 region has the DNA TGCGCCAGCACGCCAGGGACAGGGGATACTGAAGCTTTCTTT. This translates into CASTPGTGDTEAFF.

The chain employs TRBV7-9 and TRBJ2-7, with TRBD2 identical over 8 bases. V lost 5 bases and J lost 3; bases outside the gene matches: 9. The CDR3 length is 15 residues. In germline, CDR1 is SEHNR, CDR2 FQNEAQ (reference sequence). As DNA, the CDR3 is TGTGCCAGCAGCGCAGCGGGAGCGGTGAACTACGAGCAGTACTTC. Its translation is CASSAAGAVNYEQYF.

The CDR3, as DNA: TGTGCCAGCAGCCCCGCCGGACTAGCGGGAATTTCTGGGGCCAACGTCCTGACTTTC. The encoded protein is CASSPAGLAGISGANVLTF. This rearrangement joins TRBV5-4 to TRBJ2-6; TRBD2 matches at 12 bases. The CDR3 has 19 amino acids. Trimming removed 4 bases from V and 1 base from J; junction bases left unmatched: 9. Germline V CDR1 and CDR2: SGHNT, YYREEE (reference sequence).

The chain has TRBV28 and TRBJ1-2; 9 bases are shared with TRBD1. V dropped 4 bases and J dropped 5; count of bases not matched to a gene: 8. This CDR3 is 15 amino acids long. Germline V gene lookup returns CDR1 MDHEN and CDR2 SYDVKM. As DNA, the CDR3 is TGTGCCAGCAGTTCCACAGGGGGCCCTTCGTATGGCTACACCTTC. Amino acid sequence: CASSSTGGPSYGYTF.

The rearrangement uses TRBV2 and TRBJ1-1, with D unresolved. Germline CDR1 is SNHLY and CDR2 is FYNNEI. This CDR3 is built from 10 residues. Between the trimmed V and J ends, which lost 4 bases and 11 bases, there was a span of 8 bases. This CDR3 is CASSAQRAFF. The DNA of the CDR3 is TGTGCCAGCAGTGCCCAGAGGGCTTTCTTT.

A remark on this clone: The same CDR3 is also encoded by other DNA sequences in this sample. The chain combines TRBV30 with TRBJ2-7, with D unclear. The CDR3 covers 12 residues. V was pared by 2 bases and J by 2 bases, with 7 bases between. Per germline, CDR1 GTSNPN and CDR2 SVGIG (reference sequence). DNA of the CDR3: TGTGCCTGGAGTTCCGGAGCCTACGAGCAGTACTTC. It encodes CAWSSGAYEQYF.

The chain joins TRBV21-1 to TRBJ2-7. TRBV21-1 is tagged as a pseudogene. CDR3 length: 12 amino acids. The CDR3 sequence: CASRPVKGEQYF. The CDR3 region has the DNA TGTGCCAGCCGCCCGGTGAAGGGCGAGCAGTACTTC.

The genes are TRBV4-1 and TRBJ2-7; D uncertain. The V end was cut by 2 bases, the J end by 4 bases, with 6 bases between. The germline gives CDR1 MGHRA, CDR2 YSYEKL. CDR3 length equals 12 residues. CDR3 coding DNA: TGCGCCAGCAGCCAATTTGGGTACGAGCAGTACTTC. It specifies CASSQFGYEQYF.

The chain links TRBV5-1 to TRBJ1-4; D gene unclear. V lost 4 bases and J 6 bases, leaving 16 bases between the germline ends. This CDR3 spans 15 amino acids. Germline V gene lookup returns CDR1 SGHRS and CDR2 YFSETQ. This CDR3 is CASSSMRAGDEKLFF. The CDR3 DNA follows: TGCGCCAGCAGCAGTATGAGGGCTGGGGATGAAAAACTGTTTTTT.

The J gene is TRBJ1-1, the V gene TRBV7-9; the D gene is possibly TRBD1 (5 bases). Germline lookup yields CDR1 SEHNR and CDR2 FQNEAQ (reference sequence). Trimming pared 4 bases from V and 1 base from J, leaving 16 bases between. The CDR3 consists of 16 residues. The CDR3 coding sequence is TGTGCCAGCAGCTCCCCCACGGGGCGGCAGAACACTGAAGCTTTCTTT. As protein: CASSSPTGRQNTEAFF.

This rearrangement joins TRBV5-1 to TRBJ2-5; D possibly corresponds to TRBD2 (6 bases). The CDR3 is 15 residues long. Per the germline V gene, CDR1 is SGHRS and CDR2 is YFSETQ. V lost 2 bases and J lost 4, with 15 bases in between. Here the CDR3 reads CASSLAGPGAETQYF. The CDR3 DNA follows: TGCGCCAGCAGCTTAGCAGGTCCGGGAGCAGAGACCCAGTACTTC.

The rearrangement joins TRBV9 to TRBJ2-7; TRBD2 agrees at 9 bases. Unmatched junction bases numbered 11, after V lost 2 bases and J lost 5 bases. Germline-derived CDR1 and CDR2 are SGDLS and YYNGEE. This CDR3 is 16 amino acids long. CDR3 region: CASSVRREGPLHEQYF. Here the CDR3 DNA reads TGTGCCAGCAGCGTTCGGCGGGAGGGCCCTCTCCACGAGCAGTACTTC.

The V gene is TRBV7-9, the J gene TRBJ1-1, with D possibly being TRBD1 (6 bases). The length of the CDR3 is 15 residues. Germline V gene lookup returns CDR1 SEHNR and CDR2 FQNEAQ (reference sequence). V gave up 6 bases and J gave up 5 bases, with 19 bases separating them. CDR3 in amino acids: CASRGARQGLTEAFF. In DNA, the CDR3 is TGTGCCAGCAGGGGGGCTAGGCAGGGACTAACTGAAGCTTTCTTT.

This chain connects TRBV5-4 to TRBJ1-2, with TRBD1 identical over 8 bases. Losses at the gene ends were 0 bases for V and 1 base for J; bases not matched to a gene: 2. The CDR3 sequence is 15 residues long. Per germline, CDR1 SGHNT and CDR2 YYREEE (reference sequence). Here the CDR3 DNA reads TGTGCCAGCAGCTTGGGGACAGGGTTTAACTATGGCTACACCTTC. It yields the protein CASSLGTGFNYGYTF.

The chain combines TRBV27 with TRBJ2-3; D is possibly TRBD1 or TRBD2 (5 bases each). The germline V and J ends were trimmed by 7 bases and 4 bases, with 18 bases remaining between them. CDR3 length: 15 amino acids. The germline V gene has CDR1 MNHEY and CDR2 SMNVEV (reference sequence). As DNA, the CDR3 is TGTGCCAGCAACTTAGGATGGGGGAAGGCAGATACGCAGTATTTT. Translated: CASNLGWGKADTQYF.

DNA for the CDR3: TGTGCCAGCAGTTTTACCGGGACACCGTATGGCTACACCTTC. Translating it yields CASSFTGTPYGYTF. The rearrangement uses TRBV27 and TRBJ1-2; D perhaps matches TRBD1 (6 bases). CDR3 length: 14 amino acids. Germline-derived CDR1 and CDR2 are MNHEY and SMNVEV (reference sequence). Trimming cost V 3 bases and J 5 bases, with 13 bases left between them.